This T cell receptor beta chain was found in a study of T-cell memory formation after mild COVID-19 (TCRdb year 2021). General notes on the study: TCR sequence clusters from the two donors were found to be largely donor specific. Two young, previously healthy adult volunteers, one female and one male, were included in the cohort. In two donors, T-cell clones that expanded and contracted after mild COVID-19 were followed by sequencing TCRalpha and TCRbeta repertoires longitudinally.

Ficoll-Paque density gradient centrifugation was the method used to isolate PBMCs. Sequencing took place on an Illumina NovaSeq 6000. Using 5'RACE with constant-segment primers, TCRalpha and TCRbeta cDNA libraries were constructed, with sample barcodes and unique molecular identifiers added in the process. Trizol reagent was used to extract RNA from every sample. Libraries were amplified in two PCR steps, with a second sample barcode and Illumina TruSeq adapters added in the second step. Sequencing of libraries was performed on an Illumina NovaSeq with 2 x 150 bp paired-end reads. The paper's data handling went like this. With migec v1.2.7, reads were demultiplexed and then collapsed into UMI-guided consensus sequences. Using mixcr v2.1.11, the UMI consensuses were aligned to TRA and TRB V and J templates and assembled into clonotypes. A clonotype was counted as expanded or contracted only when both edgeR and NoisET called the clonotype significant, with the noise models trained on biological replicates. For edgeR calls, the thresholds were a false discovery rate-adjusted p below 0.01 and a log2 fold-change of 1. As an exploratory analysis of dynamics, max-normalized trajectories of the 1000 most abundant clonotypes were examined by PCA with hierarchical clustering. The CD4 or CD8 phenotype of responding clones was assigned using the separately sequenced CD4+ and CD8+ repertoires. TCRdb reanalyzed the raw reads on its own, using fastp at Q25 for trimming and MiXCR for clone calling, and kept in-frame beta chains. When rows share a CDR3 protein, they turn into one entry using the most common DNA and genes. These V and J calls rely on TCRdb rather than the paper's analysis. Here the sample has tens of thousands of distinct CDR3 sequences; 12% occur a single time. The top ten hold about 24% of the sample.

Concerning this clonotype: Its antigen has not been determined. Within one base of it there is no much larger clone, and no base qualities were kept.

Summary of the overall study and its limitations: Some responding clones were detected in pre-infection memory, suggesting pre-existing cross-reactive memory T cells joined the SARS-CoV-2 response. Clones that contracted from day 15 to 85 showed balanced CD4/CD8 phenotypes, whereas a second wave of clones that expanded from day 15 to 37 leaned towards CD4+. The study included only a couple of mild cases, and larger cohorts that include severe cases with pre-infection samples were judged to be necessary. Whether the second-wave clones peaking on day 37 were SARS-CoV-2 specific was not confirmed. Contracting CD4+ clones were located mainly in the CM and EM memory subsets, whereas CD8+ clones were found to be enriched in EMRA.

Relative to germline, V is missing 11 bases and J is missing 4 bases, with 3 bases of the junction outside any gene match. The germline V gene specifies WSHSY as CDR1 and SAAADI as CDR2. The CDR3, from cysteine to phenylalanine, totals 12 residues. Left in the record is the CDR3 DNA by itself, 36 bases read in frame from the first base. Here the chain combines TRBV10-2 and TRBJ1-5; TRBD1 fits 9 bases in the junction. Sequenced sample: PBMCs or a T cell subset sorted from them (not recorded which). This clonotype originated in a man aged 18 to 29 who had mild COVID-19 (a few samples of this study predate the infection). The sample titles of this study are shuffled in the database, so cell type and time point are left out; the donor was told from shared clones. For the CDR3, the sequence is CAGGTGNQPQHF. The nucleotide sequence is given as TGCGCCGGAGGGACAGGGAATCAGCCCCAGCATTTT.